These 15 T cell receptor beta chains originate from one sample sequenced in a study of cytomegalovirus exposure and HLA in healthy donors. The PCR was carried out with 60 Vbeta primers and 13 Jbeta primers. Sequenced by immunoSEQ multiplex PCR; TCRdb stores in-frame clones only, minus some. The table shows approximately 190,000 clones, with roughly 80% occurring only once. The material sequenced was PBMCs. Receptor source: a woman in her 30s in good health and CMV-seropositive.

V gene TRBV5-1 combines with J gene TRBJ1-2; D is undetermined. Germline V gene sequence: CDR1 SGHRS, CDR2 YFSETQ. The CDR3 extends over 16 amino acids. Trimming pared 0 bases from V and 1 base from J, leaving 13 bases between. CDR3: CASSLAGGTDNYGYTF. The CDR3 DNA reads TGCGCCAGCAGCTTGGCCGGAGGCACGGATAACTATGGCTACACCTTC. Complete variable domain (other parts from reference TRBV5-1 and TRBJ1-2): KAGVTQTPRYLIKTRGQQVTLSCSPISGHRSVSWYQQTPGQGLQFLFEYFSETQRNKGNFPGRFSGRQFSNSRSEMNVSTLELGDSALYLCASSLAGGTDNYGYTFGSGTRLTVV.

This clone was seen more than once but under ten times. This sequence joins TRBV19 and TRBJ2-3; D might be TRBD1 (6 bases). From germline, CDR1 is LNHDA and CDR2 SQIVND (reference sequence). V lost 5 bases, J lost 1 base, and 10 bases lay in between. The CDR3 contains 14 residues. The CDR3 region is CASSQGYRTDTQYF. The DNA of the CDR3 is TGTGCCAGTAGTCAGGGGTATCGCACAGATACGCAGTATTTT.

A note on this clone: The junction departs from germline at one end; a sequencing error may be responsible. This chain uses TRBV2 with TRBJ1-1; 9 bases line up with TRBD1. Germline V CDR1 and CDR2: SNHLY, FYNNEI. The CDR3 covers 14 residues. The DNA of the CDR3 is TGTGCCTGCAGTTGGGACAGGGAGAACACTGAAGCTTTCTTT. Translating gives CACSWDRENTEAFF. The full variable domain, with the rest looked up from reference TRBV2 and TRBJ1-1, is EPEVTQTPSHQVTQMGQEVILRCVPISNHLYFYWYRQILGQKVEFLVSFYNNEISEKSEIFDDQFSVERPDGSNFTLKIRSTKLEDSAMYFCACSWDRENTEAFFGQGTRLTVV.

This clone came up once. The rearrangement joins TRBV9 to TRBJ2-7; 8 bases match TRBD2. Germline trimming cut 3 bases from V and 2 bases from J; bases unmatched to any gene: 7. The CDR3 runs 15 residues. Germline CDR1 and CDR2: SGDLS and YYNGEE. This chain's CDR3 is CASSETSGQTYEQYF. The CDR3 coding sequence is TGTGCCAGCAGCGAAACTAGCGGCCAAACCTACGAGCAGTACTTC.

In this sample, this clone turned up once. The chain combines TRBV4-3 with TRBJ2-1, with TRBD2 matching over 7 bases. This CDR3 has 15 amino acids. V lost 6 bases to trimming and J lost 2 bases; unmatched junction nucleotides: 7. CDR1 and CDR2 (germline): LGHNA, YSLEER. CDR3 amino acids: CASSPTSAPYNEQFF. Here the CDR3 DNA reads TGCGCCAGCAGTCCAACTAGCGCTCCCTACAATGAGCAGTTCTTC.

The V call is TRBV7-9, the J call TRBJ1-6; D uncertain. The V gene's germline CDR1 is SEHNR and CDR2 FQNEAQ (reference sequence). V was cut by 5 bases and J by 8 bases, with 13 bases left in between. The CDR3 runs 14 residues. CDR3 DNA: TGTGCCAGCAGCATCGGAACGGCGGATTCACCCCTCCACTTT. Protein product: CASSIGTADSPLHF.

There are a few counts of this clone. The V and J genes are TRBV19 and TRBJ2-2, with a weak D call TRBD1 (6 bases). CDR1 is LNHDA, CDR2 SQIVND, per germline (reference sequence). V was clipped by 8 bases and J by 4 bases, with 20 bases between them. This CDR3 spans 16 amino acids. The CDR3 loop reads CASAPRGPGVTGELFF. CDR3 nucleotide sequence: TGTGCCAGTGCACCCAGGGGCCCAGGGGTCACCGGGGAGCTGTTTTTT.

This clone was seen a handful of times. The V and J genes are TRBV5-4 and TRBJ2-1; the match to TRBD1 covers 8 bases. CDR1 SGHNT and CDR2 YYREEE come from the germline V gene (reference sequence). V was pared by 2 bases and J by 8 bases, with 9 bases of the junction left unmatched. The CDR3 consists of 15 residues. The CDR3 DNA reads TGTGCCAGCAGCTTCCCCAGGGGGCGCCGGGATGAGCAGTTCTTC. This sequence encodes CASSFPRGRRDEQFF.

The V gene is TRBV9, the J gene TRBJ1-3; no clear D. V was pared by 3 bases and J by 2 bases, with 9 bases between. From germline, CDR1 is SGDLS and CDR2 YYNGEE. The CDR3 is 14 amino acids. CDR3 loop: CASSAGVAGNTIYF. CDR3 sequence (DNA): TGTGCCAGCAGCGCGGGAGTGGCTGGAAACACCATATATTTT.

This clone was seen more than once but under ten times. The chain links TRBV27 to TRBJ2-2; D ambiguous. The CDR3 runs 15 residues. Per germline, CDR1 MNHEY and CDR2 SMNVEV (reference sequence). Trimming removed 1 base from V and 1 base from J, with 7 bases in between. CDR3 amino acids: CASSLFGRNTGELFF. The DNA for the CDR3 is TGTGCCAGCAGTTTATTTGGCCGGAACACCGGGGAGCTGTTTTTT.

The chain employs TRBV7-2 and TRBJ2-1, with 9 bases identical to TRBD1. CDR1 is SGHTA, CDR2 FQGNSA, per germline. This CDR3 has 15 residues. After removal of 4 bases from V and 6 bases from J, the junction contained 7 bases not matched to a gene. CDR3 coding DNA: TGTGCCAGCAGCTGGGACAGGGAAACGATCAATGAGCAGTTCTTC. Translated: CASSWDRETINEQFF.

The chain employs TRBV25-1 and TRBJ1-1, with 10 bases matching TRBD1. CDR1 and CDR2 (germline): MGHDK, SYGVNS. CDR3 length: 15 amino acids. V lost 3 bases and J lost 4; bases outside the gene matches: 5. CDR3 DNA: TGTGCCAGCAGTGAGACAGGGGGCTGGGTCACTGAAGCTTTCTTT. Amino acids: CASSETGGWVTEAFF.

Here the CDR3 reads CASSVEGASGNTIYF. CDR3 coding DNA: TGTGCCAGCAGCGTAGAGGGGGCGTCTGGAAACACCATATATTTT. The J gene is TRBJ1-3, the V gene TRBV9, with 7 bases aligning to TRBD1. J was trimmed by 1 base and V by 0 bases; bases with no gene match: 1. The CDR3 contains 15 residues. Germline CDR1 and CDR2: SGDLS and YYNGEE. The whole variable domain, filled in from reference TRBV9 and TRBJ1-3, reads DSGVTQTPKHLITATGQRVTLRCSPRSGDLSVYWYQQSLDQGLQFLIQYYNGEERAKGNILERFSAQQFPDLHSELNLSSLELGDSALYFCASSVEGASGNTIYFGEGSWLTVV.

The chain employs TRBV9 and TRBJ2-1, with 9 bases matching TRBD2. The germline V gene has CDR1 SGDLS and CDR2 YYNGEE. Trimming at V came to 4 bases and at J to 2 bases, leaving 7 bases not matched to a gene. This CDR3 region has 16 residues. CDR3 in amino acids: CASSLAGVRTYNEQFF. The CDR3 nucleotides read TGTGCCAGCAGCTTAGCGGGAGTGAGAACCTACAATGAGCAGTTCTTC.

This chain links TRBV9 with TRBJ1-3; D perhaps matches TRBD1 (6 bases). The CDR3 consists of 17 residues. In germline, CDR1 is SGDLS, CDR2 YYNGEE. The ends were cut back, 0 bases at V and 0 bases at J, with 13 bases in the middle. The CDR3 nucleotides read TGTGCCAGCAGCGTAGGGGACATCCGGAACTCTGGAAACACCATATATTTT. This gives the protein CASSVGDIRNSGNTIYF.